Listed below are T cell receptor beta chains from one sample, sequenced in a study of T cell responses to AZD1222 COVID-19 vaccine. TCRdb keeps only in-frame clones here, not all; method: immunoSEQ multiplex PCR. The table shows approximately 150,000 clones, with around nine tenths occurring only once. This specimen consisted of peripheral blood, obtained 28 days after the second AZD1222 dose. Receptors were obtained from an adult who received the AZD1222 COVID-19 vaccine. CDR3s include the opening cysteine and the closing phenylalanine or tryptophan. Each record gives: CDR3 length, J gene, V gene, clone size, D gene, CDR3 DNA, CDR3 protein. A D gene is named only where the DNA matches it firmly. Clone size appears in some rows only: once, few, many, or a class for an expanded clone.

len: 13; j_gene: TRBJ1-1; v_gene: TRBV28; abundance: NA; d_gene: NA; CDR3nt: TGTGCCAGCACTGACAGCCTGAACACTGAAGCTTTCTTT; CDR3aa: CASTDSLNTEAFF
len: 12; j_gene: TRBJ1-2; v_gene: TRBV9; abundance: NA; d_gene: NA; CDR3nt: TGTGCCAGCACTTCCCAATTCTATGGCTACACCTTC; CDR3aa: CASTSQFYGYTF
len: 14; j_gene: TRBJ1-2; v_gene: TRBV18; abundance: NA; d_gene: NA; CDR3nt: TGTGCCAGCTCACCCCCCAGTTCCGACTATGGCTACACCTTC; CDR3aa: CASSPPSSDYGYTF
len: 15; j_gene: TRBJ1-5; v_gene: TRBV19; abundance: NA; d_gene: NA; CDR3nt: TGTGCCAGTAGTATTATAGAAGGGGTGGGTCAGCCCCAGCATTTT; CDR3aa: CASSIIEGVGQPQHF
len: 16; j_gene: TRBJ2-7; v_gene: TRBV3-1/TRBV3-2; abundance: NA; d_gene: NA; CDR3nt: TGTGCCAGCAGCCAAGGGTCAGGTTTTAGCTCCTACGAGCAGTACTTC; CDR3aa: CASSQGSGFSSYEQYF
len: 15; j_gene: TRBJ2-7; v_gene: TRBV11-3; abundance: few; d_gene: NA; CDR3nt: TGTGCCAGCAGCTTCGGTCCCCAAAGCTCCTACGAGCAGTACTTC; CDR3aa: CASSFGPQSSYEQYF
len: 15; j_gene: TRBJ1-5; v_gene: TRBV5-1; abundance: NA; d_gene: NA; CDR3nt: TGCGCCAGCAGCTTCGGGGACACCCCAAATCAGCCCCAGCATTTT; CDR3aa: CASSFGDTPNQPQHF
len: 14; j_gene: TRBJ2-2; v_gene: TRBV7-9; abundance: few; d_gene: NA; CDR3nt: TGTGCCAGCAGCTTAGTTAATGCGGTCGGGGAGCTGTTTTTT; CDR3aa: CASSLVNAVGELFF
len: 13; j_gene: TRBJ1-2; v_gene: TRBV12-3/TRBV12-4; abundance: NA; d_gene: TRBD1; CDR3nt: TGTGCCAGTCGAGGACAGGGAAACTATGGCTACACCTTC; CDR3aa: CASRGQGNYGYTF
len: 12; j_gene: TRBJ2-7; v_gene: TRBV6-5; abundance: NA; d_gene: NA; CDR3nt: TGTGCCACCATAGGGCGCGTATACGAGCAGTACTTC; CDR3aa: CATIGRVYEQYF
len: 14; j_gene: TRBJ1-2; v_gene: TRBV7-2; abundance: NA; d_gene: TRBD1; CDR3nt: TGTGCCAGCAGCTCGGGACAGGGGGCGTATGGCTACACCTTC; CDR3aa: CASSSGQGAYGYTF
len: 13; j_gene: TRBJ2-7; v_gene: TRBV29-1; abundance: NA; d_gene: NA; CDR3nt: TGCAGCGTAGGACTGCAAAGCCCCTACGAGCAGTACTTC; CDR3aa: CSVGLQSPYEQYF
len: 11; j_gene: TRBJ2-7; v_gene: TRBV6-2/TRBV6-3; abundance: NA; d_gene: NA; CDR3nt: TGTGCCAGCAGTTCAAGGGCCGAGCAGTACTTC; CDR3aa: CASSSRAEQYF
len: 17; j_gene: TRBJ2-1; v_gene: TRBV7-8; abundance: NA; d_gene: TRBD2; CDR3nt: TGTGCCAGCAGCTCTACCTCGGGACTAGCGTCCTACAATGAGCAGTTCTTC; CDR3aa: CASSSTSGLASYNEQFF
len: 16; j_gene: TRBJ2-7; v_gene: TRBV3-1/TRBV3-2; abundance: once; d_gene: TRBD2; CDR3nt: TGTGCCAGCAGCCAAGATTCGAGCGGGAGGCCATACGAGCAGTACTTC; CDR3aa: CASSQDSSGRPYEQYF
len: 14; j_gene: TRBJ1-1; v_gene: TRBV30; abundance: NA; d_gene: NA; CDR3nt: TGTGCCTGGAGGGAGGACCCATTTAACACTGAAGCTTTCTTT; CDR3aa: CAWREDPFNTEAFF
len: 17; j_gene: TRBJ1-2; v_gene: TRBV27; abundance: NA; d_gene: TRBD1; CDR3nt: TGTGCCAGCAGTTTACTCCGGGACAGGGGCCTAATCTATGGCTACACCTTC; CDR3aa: CASSLLRDRGLIYGYTF
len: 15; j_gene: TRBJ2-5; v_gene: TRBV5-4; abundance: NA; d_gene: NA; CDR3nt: TGTGCCAGCAGCTTGGAAGAAGGGTACCAAGAGACCCAGTACTTC; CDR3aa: CASSLEEGYQETQYF
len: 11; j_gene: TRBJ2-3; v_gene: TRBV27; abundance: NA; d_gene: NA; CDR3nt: TGTGCCAGCAGTTTTCGTCATACGCAGTATTTT; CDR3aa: CASSFRHTQYF
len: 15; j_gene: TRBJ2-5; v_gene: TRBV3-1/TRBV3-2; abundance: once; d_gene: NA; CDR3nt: TGTGCCAGCAGCCCAATGGGACTGCTCCAAGAGACCCAGTACTTC; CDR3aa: CASSPMGLLQETQYF
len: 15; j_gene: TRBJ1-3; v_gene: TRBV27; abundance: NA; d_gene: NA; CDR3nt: TGTGCCAGCAGTTTATCACGGGGCTCTGGAAACACCATATATTTT; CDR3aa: CASSLSRGSGNTIYF
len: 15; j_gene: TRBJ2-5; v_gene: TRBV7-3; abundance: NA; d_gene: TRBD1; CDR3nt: TGTGCCAGCAGCTTGACAGGGGGCGGTTTGGTGACCCAGTACTTC; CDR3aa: CASSLTGGGLVTQYF
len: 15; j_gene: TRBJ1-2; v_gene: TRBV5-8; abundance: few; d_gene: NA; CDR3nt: TGTGCCAGCAGCTTAGGAACCAGTTCCGTCTATGGCTACACCTTC; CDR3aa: CASSLGTSSVYGYTF
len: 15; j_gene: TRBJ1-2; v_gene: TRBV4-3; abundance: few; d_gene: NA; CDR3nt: TGCGCCAGCAGCCAAGATGCGGTGGGGGACTATGGCTACACCTTC; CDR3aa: CASSQDAVGDYGYTF
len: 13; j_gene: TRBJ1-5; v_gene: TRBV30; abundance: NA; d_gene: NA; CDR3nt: TGTGCCTGGAGTGTACAAGAATTCCAGCCCCAGCATTTT; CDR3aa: CAWSVQEFQPQHF
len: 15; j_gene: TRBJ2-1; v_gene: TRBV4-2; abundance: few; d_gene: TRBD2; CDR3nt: TGTGCCAGCAGCCGAGAGCGGGAGTCCTACAATGAGCAGTTCTTC; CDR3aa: CASSRERESYNEQFF
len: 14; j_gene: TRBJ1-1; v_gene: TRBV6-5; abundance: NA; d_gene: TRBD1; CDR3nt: TGTGCCAGCACACAGGGGATAATGAACACTGAAGCTTTCTTT; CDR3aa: CASTQGIMNTEAFF
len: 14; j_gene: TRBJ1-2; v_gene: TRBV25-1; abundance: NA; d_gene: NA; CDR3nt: TGTGCCAGCAGTGGTTGGGACAAAAACTATGGCTACACCTTC; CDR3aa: CASSGWDKNYGYTF
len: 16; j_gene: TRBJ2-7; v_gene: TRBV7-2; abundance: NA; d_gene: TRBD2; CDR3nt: TGTGCCAGCAGCTCTATGGGGCTAGCGGGAGCTTACGAGCAGTACTTC; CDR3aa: CASSSMGLAGAYEQYF
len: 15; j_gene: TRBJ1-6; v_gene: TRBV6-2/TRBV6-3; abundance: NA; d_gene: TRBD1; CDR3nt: TGTGCCAGCAGTCATCGCAGGGGGCCTGATTCACCCCTCCACTTT; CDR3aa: CASSHRRGPDSPLHF
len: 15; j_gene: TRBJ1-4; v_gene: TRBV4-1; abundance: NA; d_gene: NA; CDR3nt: TGCGCCAGCAGCCAAGTGGGGTTGGCTGGGGAAAAACTGTTTTTT; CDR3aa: CASSQVGLAGEKLFF
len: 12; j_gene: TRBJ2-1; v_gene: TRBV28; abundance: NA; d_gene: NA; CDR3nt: TGTGCCAGCAGTTCAGCGTACAATGAGCAGTTCTTC; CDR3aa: CASSSAYNEQFF
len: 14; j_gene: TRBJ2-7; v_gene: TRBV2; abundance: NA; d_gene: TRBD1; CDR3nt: TGTGCCAGTCAGAGGGGACAGGGGGCCTACGAGCAGTACTTC; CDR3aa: CASQRGQGAYEQYF
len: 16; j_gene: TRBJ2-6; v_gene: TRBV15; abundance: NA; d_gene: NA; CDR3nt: TGTGCCACCAGCAGCCGCGCGCTCTCTGGGGCCAACGTCCTGACTTTC; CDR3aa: CATSSRALSGANVLTF
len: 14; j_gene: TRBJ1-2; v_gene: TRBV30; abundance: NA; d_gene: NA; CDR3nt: TGTGCCTGGAGTCAAGTGGACCCTATGTTTGGCTACACCTTC; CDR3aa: CAWSQVDPMFGYTF
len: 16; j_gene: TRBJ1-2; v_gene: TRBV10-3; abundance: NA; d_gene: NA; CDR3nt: TGTGCCATCAGTGAGTCACCCGGGGGAGTAAACTATGGCTACACCTTC; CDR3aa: CAISESPGGVNYGYTF
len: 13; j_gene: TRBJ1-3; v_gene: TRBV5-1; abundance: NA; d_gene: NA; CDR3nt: TGCGCCAGCAGCTTGTCGTCTGGAAACACCATATATTTT; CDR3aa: CASSLSSGNTIYF
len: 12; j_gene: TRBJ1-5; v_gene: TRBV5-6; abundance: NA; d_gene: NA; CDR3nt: TGTGCCAGCAGCTTGGCCAATCAGCCCCAGCATTTT; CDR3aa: CASSLANQPQHF
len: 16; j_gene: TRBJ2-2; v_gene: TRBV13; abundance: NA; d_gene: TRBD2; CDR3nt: TGTGCCAGCAGCTCGCTGACTAGCGGGAGGGCCGGGGAGCTGTTTTTT; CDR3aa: CASSSLTSGRAGELFF
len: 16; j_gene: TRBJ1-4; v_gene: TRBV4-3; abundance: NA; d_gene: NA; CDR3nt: TGCGCCAGCAGCCAAGATATCGGGACGATTGGTGAAAAACTGTTTTTT; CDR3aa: CASSQDIGTIGEKLFF
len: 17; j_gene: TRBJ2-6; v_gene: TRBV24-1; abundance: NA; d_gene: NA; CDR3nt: TGTGCCACCAGTGATTCAGCCGCGATCTCTGGGGCCAACGTCCTGACTTTC; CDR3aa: CATSDSAAISGANVLTF
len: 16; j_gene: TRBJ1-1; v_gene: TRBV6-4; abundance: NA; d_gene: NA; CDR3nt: TGTGCCAGCAGTGCCGACGCTTGGGGATTGAGCACTGAAGCTTTCTTT; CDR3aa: CASSADAWGLSTEAFF
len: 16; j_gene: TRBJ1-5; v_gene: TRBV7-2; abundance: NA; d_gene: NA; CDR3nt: TGTGCCAGCAGCTTAGGGACCGGGATTAGCAATCAGCCCCAGCATTTT; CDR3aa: CASSLGTGISNQPQHF
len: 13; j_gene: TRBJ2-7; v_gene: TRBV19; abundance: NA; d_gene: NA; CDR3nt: TGTGCCAGTAGTATGGGCAGTAACTACGAGCAGTACTTC; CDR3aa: CASSMGSNYEQYF
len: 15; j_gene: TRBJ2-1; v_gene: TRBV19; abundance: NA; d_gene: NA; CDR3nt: TGTGCCAGTAGTCCGACCCCTGGGCGGTTCGATGAGCAGTTCTTC; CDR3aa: CASSPTPGRFDEQFF
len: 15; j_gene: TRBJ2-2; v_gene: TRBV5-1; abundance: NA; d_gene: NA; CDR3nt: TGCGCCAGCAAAAGTCTGAACGGGGGCACCGGGGAGCTGTTTTTT; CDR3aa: CASKSLNGGTGELFF
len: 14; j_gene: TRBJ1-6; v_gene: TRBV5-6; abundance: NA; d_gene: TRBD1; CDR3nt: TGTGCCAGCAGCTTGTCTCGGACAGGGATCACCCTCCACTTT; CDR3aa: CASSLSRTGITLHF
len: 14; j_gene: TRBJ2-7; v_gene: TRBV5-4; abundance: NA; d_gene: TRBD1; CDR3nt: TGTGCCAGCAGCTTTAGGGACAGCCCTAATGAGCAGTACTTC; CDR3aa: CASSFRDSPNEQYF
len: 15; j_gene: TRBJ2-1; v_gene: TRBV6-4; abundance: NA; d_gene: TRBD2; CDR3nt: TGTGCCAGCAGTGAAAAGGCGGGAGGGTACAATGAGCAGTTCTTC; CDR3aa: CASSEKAGGYNEQFF
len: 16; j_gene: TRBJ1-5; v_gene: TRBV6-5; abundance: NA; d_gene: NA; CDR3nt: TGTGCCAGCAGTTACGGACCGCCAGGGTCCAATCAGCCCCAGCATTTT; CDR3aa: CASSYGPPGSNQPQHF
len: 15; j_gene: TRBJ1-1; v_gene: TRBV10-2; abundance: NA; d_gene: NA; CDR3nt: TGCGCCAGCAGTGACTGGGGCAAAGTCAGCACTGAAGCTTTCTTT; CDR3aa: CASSDWGKVSTEAFF
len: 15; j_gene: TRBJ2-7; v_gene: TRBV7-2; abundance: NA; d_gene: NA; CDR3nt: TGTGCCAGCAGCTGGATCGAAGGGAGCGCCTACGAGCAGTACTTC; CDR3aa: CASSWIEGSAYEQYF
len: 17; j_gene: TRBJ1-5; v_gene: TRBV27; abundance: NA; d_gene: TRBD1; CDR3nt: TGTGCCAGCAGTTCCCGGACAGGGGGCCTTAGCAATCAGCCCCAGCATTTT; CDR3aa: CASSSRTGGLSNQPQHF
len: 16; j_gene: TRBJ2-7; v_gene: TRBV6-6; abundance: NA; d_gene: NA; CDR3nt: TGTGCCAGCAGTTACGCGGACCGAGGCCTTACCTACGAGCAGTACTTC; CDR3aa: CASSYADRGLTYEQYF
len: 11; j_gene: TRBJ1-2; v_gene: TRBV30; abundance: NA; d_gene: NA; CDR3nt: TGTGCCTGGAGTGTTCAACATGGCTACACCTTC; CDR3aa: CAWSVQHGYTF
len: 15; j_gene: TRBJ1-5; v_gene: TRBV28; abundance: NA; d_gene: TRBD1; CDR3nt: TGTGCCAGCAGTTCCTCCGGACAGGGAGTCCAGCCCCAGCATTTT; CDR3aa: CASSSSGQGVQPQHF
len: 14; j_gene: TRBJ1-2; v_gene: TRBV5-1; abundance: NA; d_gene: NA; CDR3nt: TGCGCCAGCAGCCCTGGGGCGGCGGGCCGTGGCTACACCTTC; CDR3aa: CASSPGAAGRGYTF
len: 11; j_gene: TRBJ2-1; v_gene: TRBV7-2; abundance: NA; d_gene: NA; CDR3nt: TGTGCCAGCAGATTAATCAATGAGCAGTTCTTC; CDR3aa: CASRLINEQFF
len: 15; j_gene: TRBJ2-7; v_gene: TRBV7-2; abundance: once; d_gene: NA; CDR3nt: TGTGCCAGCAGCTTAGACCCCGAGACAGCTTACGAGCAGTACTTC; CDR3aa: CASSLDPETAYEQYF